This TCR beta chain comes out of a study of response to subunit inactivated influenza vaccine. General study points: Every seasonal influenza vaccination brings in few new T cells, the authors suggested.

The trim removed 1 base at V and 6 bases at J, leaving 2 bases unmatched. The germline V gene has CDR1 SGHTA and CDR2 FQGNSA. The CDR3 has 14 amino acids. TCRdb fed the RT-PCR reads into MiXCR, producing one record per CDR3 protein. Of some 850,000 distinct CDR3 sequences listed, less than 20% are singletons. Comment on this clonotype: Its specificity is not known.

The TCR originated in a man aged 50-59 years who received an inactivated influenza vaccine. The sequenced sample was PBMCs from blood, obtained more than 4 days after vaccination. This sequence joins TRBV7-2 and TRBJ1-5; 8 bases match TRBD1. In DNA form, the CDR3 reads TGTGCCAGCAGCTTAGGCAGGGGGCTTCAGCCCCAGCATTTT. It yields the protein CASSLGRGLQPQHF.